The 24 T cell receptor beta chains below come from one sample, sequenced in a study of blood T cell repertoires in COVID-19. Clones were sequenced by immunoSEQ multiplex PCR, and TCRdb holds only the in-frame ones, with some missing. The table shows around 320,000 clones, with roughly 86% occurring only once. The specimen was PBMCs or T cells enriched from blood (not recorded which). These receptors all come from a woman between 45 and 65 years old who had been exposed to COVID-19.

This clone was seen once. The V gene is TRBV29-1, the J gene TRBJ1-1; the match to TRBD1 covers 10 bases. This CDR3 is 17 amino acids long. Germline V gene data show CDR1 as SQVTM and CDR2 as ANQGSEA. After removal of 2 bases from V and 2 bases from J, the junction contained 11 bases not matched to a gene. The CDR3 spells CSVESGQGFGSNTEAFF. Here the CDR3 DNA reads TGCAGCGTTGAATCGGGACAGGGGTTTGGGTCTAACACTGAAGCTTTCTTT.

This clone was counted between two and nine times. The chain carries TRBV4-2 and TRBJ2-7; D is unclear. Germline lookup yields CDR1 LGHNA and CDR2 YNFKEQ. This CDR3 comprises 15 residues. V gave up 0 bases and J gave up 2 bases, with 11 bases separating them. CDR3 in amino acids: CASSQEVVNPYEQYF. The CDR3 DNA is TGTGCCAGCAGCCAAGAGGTAGTAAATCCCTACGAGCAGTACTTC.

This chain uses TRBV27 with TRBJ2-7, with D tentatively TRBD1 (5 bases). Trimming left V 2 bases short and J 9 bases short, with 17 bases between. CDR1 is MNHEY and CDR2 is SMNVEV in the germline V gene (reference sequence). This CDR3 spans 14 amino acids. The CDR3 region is CASSLRQGSNLQYF. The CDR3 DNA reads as TGTGCCAGCAGTTTACGGCAGGGCAGTAACCTGCAGTACTTC.

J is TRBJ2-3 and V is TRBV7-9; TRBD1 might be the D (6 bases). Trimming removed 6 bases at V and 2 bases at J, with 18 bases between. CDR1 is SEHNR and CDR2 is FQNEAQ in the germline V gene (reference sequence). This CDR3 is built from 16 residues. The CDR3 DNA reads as TGTGCCAGCAGATATACAGCTGGGGGCTCCACAGATACGCAGTATTTT. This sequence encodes CASRYTAGGSTDTQYF. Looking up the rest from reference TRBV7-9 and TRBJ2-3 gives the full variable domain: DTGVSQNPRHKITKRGQNVTFRCDPISEHNRLYWYRQTLGQGPEFLTYFQNEAQLEKSRLLSDRFSAERPKGSFSTLEIQRTEQGDSAMYLCASRYTAGGSTDTQYFGPGTRLTVL.

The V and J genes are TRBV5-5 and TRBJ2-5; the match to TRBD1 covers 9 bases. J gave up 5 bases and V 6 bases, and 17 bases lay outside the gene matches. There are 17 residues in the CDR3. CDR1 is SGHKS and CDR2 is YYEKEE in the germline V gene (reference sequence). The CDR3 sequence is CASTLYGTGSRKETQYF. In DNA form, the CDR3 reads TGTGCCAGCACCCTATATGGGACAGGGAGTAGGAAGGAGACCCAGTACTTC.

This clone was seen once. CDR3 DNA sequence: TGTGCCATCAGTGTACAGGGGGGGCCCGGGGAGCTGTTTTTT. This sequence encodes CAISVQGGPGELFF. This chain uses TRBV10-3 with TRBJ2-2, with D perhaps matching TRBD1 (8 bases). V was cut by 4 bases and J by 6 bases, with 12 bases left in between. CDR3 size: 14 residues. CDR1 is ENHRY, CDR2 SYGVKD, per germline.

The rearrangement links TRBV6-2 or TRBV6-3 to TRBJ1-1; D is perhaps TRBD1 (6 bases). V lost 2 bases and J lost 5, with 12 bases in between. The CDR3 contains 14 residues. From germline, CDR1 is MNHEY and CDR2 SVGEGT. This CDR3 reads CASSYGGQLTEAFF. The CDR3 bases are TGTGCCAGCAGTTACGGTGGACAGCTAACTGAAGCTTTCTTT.

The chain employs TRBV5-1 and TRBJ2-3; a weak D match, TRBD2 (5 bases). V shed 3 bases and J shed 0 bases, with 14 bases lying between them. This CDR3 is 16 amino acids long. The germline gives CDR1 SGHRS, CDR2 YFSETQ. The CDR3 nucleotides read TGCGCCAGCAGCTCCTCCCCGGGCGGGAGCACAGATACGCAGTATTTT. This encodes CASSSSPGGSTDTQYF.

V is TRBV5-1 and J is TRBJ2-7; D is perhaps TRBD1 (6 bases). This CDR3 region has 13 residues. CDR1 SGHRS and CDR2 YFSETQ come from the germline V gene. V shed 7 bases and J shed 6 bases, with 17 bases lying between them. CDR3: CASGPGHSGEQYF. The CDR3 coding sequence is TGCGCCAGCGGCCCGGGACATTCTGGCGAGCAGTACTTC.

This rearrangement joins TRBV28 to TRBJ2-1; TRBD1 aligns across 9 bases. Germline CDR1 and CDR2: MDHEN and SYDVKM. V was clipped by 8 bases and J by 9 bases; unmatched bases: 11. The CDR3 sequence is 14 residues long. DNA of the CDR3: TGTGCCAGCTACGAGACAGGGGGATCGAGTGAGCAGTTCTTC. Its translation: CASYETGGSSEQFF.

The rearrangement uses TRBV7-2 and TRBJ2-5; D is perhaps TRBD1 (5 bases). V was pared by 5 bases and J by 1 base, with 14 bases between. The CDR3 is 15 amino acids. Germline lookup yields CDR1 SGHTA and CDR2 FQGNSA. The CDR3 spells CASSLWGGFQETQYF. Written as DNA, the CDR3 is TGTGCCAGCAGCCTCTGGGGCGGCTTCCAAGAGACCCAGTACTTC.

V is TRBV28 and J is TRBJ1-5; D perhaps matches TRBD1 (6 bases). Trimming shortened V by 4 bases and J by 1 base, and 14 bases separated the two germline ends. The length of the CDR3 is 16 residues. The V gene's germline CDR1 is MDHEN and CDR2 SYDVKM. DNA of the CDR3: TGTGCCAGCAGTTGGTTTGAGGGGGTGAGCAATCAGCCCCAGCATTTT. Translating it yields CASSWFEGVSNQPQHF. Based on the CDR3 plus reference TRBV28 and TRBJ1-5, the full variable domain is DVKVTQSSRYLVKRTGEKVFLECVQDMDHENMFWYRQDPGLGLRLIYFSYDVKMKEKGDIPEGYSVSREKKERFSLILESASTNQTSMYLCASSWFEGVSNQPQHFGDGTRLSIL.

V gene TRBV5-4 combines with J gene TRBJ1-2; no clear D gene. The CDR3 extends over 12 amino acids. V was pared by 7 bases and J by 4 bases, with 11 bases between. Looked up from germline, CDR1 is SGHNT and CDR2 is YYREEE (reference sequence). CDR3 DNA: TGTGCCAGCTCGGGCGGGTCCTATGGCTACACCTTC. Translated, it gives CASSGGSYGYTF.

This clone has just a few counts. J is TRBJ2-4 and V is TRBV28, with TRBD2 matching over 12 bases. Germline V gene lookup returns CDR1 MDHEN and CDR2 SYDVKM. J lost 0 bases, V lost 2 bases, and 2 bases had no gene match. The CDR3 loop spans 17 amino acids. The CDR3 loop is CASSLLAGGIAKNIQYF. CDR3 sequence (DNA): TGTGCCAGCAGTTTACTAGCGGGGGGGATAGCCAAAAACATTCAGTACTTC.

Here the CDR3 DNA reads TGTGCCAGCAGTCGCCGGACAGGGGGGGAGAGGCCTAATGAAAAACTGTTTTTT. This sequence encodes CASSRRTGGERPNEKLFF. J is TRBJ1-4 and V is TRBV2; TRBD1 matches 10 bases. V shed 5 bases, J shed 3 bases, and the junction held 12 bases outside the gene matches. Germline loops: CDR1 SNHLY, CDR2 FYNNEI. The CDR3 spans 18 residues.

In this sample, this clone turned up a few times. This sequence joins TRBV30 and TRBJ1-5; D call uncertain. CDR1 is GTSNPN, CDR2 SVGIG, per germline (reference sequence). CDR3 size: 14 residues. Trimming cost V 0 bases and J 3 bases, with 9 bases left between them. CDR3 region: CAWSVSQNNQPQHF. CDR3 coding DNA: TGTGCCTGGAGTGTAAGTCAGAACAATCAGCCCCAGCATTTT.

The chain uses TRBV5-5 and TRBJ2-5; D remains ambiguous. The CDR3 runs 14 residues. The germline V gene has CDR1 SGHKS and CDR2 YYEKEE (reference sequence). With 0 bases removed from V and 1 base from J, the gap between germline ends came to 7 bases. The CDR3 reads CASSLVTIQETQYF. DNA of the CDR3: TGTGCCAGCAGCTTGGTTACTATCCAAGAGACCCAGTACTTC.

CDR3 nucleotides: TGTGCCAGCAGCTCTAGCGGGGGGACCCCCTCCTACGAGCAGTACTTC. Translated, it gives CASSSSGGTPSYEQYF. The chain links TRBV7-2 to TRBJ2-7, with 11 positions matching TRBD2. CDR3 size: 16 residues. The V segment lost 4 bases and the J segment 0 bases; nucleotides outside the gene matches: 5. Germline CDR1 reads SGHTA; CDR2 reads FQGNSA.

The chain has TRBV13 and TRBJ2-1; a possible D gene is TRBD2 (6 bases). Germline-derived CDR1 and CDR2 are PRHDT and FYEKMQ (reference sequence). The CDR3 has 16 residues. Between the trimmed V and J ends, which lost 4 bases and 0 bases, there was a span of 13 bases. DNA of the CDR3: TGTGCCAGCAGCTGGGGACTTACGAGCTCCTACAATGAGCAGTTCTTC. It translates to CASSWGLTSSYNEQFF.

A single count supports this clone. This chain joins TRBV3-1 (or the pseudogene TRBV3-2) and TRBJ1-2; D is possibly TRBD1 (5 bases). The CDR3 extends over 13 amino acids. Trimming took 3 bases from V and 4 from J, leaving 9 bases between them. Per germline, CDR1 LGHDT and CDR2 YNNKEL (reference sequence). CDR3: CASSQGGVYGYTF. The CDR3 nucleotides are TGTGCCAGCAGCCAGGGAGGGGTCTATGGCTACACCTTC.

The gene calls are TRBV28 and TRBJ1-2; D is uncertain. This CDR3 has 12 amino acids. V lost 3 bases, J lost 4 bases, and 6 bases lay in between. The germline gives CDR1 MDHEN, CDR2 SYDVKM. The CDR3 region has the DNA TGTGCCAGCAGTTTGCTGCGCTATGGCTACACCTTC. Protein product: CASSLLRYGYTF.

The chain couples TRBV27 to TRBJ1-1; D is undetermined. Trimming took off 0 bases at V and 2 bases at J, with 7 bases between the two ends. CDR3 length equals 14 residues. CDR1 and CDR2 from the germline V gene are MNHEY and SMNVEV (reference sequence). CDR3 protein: CASSLSRGNTEAFF. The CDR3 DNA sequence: TGTGCCAGCAGTTTATCACGAGGTAACACTGAAGCTTTCTTT.

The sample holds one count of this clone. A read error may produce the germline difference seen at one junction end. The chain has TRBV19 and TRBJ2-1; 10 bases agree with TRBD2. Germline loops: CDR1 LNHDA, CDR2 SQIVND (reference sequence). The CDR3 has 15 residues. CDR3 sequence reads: CASRIAGGPYNEQFF. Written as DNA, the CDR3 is TGTGCCAGTAGGATAGCGGGGGGCCCCTACAATGAGCAGTTCTTC. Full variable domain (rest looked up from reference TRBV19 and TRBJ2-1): DGGITQSPKYLFRKEGQNVTLSCEQNLNHDAMYWYRQDPGQGLRLIYYSQIVNDFQKGDIAEGYSVSREKKESFPLTVTSAQKNPTAFYLCASRIAGGPYNEQFFGPGTRLTVL.

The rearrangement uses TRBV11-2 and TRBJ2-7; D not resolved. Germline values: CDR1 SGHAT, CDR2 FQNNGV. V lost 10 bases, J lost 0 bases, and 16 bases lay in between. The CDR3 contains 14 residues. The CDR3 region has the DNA TGTGCCACCGCGCGCGAGGTGAGCTCCTACGAGCAGTACTTC. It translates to CATAREVSSYEQYF.